This passage covers 18 T cell receptor beta chains from one sample sequenced in a study of cytomegalovirus exposure and HLA in healthy donors. The PCR used 60 Vbeta and 13 Jbeta primers. Libraries were prepared by immunoSEQ multiplex PCR; TCRdb keeps only in-frame clonotypes and omits some of them. This table holds roughly 200,000 clones, about 9% found once. The sample taken for sequencing was PBMCs. Receptors were obtained from a woman in her twenties or thirties in good health and CMV-seropositive.

This clone was detected a few times. The CDR3 sequence: CASSGLAGANEQFF. The CDR3 DNA follows: TGTGCCAGCAGTGGACTAGCGGGAGCGAATGAGCAGTTCTTC. The chain links TRBV27 to TRBJ2-1, with TRBD2 matching over 13 bases. CDR1 is MNHEY and CDR2 is SMNVEV in the germline V gene (reference sequence). The CDR3 runs 14 residues. V was clipped by 5 bases and J by 7 bases; unmatched bases: 2.

This chain joins TRBV2 and TRBJ1-2; 8 bases are a match to TRBD1. Germline V lookup: CDR1 SNHLY, CDR2 FYNNEI. The CDR3 is 19 residues long. The V and J ends lost 5 bases and 0 bases, in that order; junction bases with no gene match: 17. The CDR3 DNA reads as TGTGCCAGCAGTCTAGTGCGGACAGGGACTACTCAATCTAACTATGGCTACACCTTC. It specifies CASSLVRTGTTQSNYGYTF.

This clone occurred a few times. This chain connects TRBV9 to TRBJ1-2; TRBD1 aligns across 7 bases. V was pared by 6 bases and J by 8 bases, with 7 bases of the junction left unmatched. The CDR3 is made up of 12 amino acids. Germline values: CDR1 SGDLS, CDR2 YYNGEE. This CDR3 reads CASNRDRAGYTF. CDR3 coding DNA: TGTGCCAGCAACCGAGACAGGGCCGGCTACACCTTC.

V usage is TRBV5-8 and J usage is TRBJ2-7; 9 bases are shared with TRBD2. The CDR3 sequence is 15 residues long. The V gene end was trimmed by 4 bases and the J gene end by 0 bases; junction bases not matched to a gene: 5. Germline V CDR1 and CDR2: SGHTS, YDEGEE. As DNA, the CDR3 is TGTGCCAGCAGCCAGACTAGCGGAAGCTCCTACGAGCAGTACTTC. Its translation is CASSQTSGSSYEQYF.

The chain has TRBV7-9 and TRBJ1-3; D is ambiguous. Germline values: CDR1 SEHNR, CDR2 FQNEAQ (reference sequence). V was shortened by 5 bases and J by 1 base, with 15 bases between the two germline ends. The CDR3 covers 16 residues. This chain's CDR3 is CASSPAYVVSGNTIYF. CDR3 in DNA: TGTGCCAGCAGCCCCGCGTACGTAGTTTCTGGAAACACCATATATTTT.

This clone was seen a few times. This chain's CDR3 is CASSVGQSGEQYF. The CDR3 nucleotides read TGTGCCAGCAGCGTAGGACAGTCAGGGGAGCAGTACTTC. The chain joins TRBV9 to TRBJ2-7; possibly TRBD1 for D (5 bases). Germline V gene lookup returns CDR1 SGDLS and CDR2 YYNGEE. The CDR3 consists of 13 residues. The ends were cut back, 0 bases at V and 7 bases at J, with 11 bases in the middle.

V usage is TRBV28 and J usage is TRBJ1-2, with 10 bases identical to TRBD1. CDR3 length: 16 residues. The germline V gene has CDR1 MDHEN and CDR2 SYDVKM. V shed 5 bases and J 2 bases; nucleotides not matched to a gene: 8. CDR3 in amino acids: CASSTPGTGVNYGYTF. CDR3 coding DNA: TGTGCCAGCAGTACTCCCGGGACAGGGGTGAACTATGGCTACACCTTC.

This clone turned up a few times. The chain is built from TRBV5-4 and TRBJ1-2; the D gene is possibly TRBD1 (5 bases). The germline CDR1 and CDR2 sequences are SGHNT and YYREEE (reference sequence). Trimming shortened V by 4 bases and J by 3 bases, and 13 bases separated the two germline ends. This CDR3 is built from 14 residues. The CDR3 loop is CASSPIDSHYGYTF. As DNA, the CDR3 is TGTGCCAGCAGCCCTATCGACAGCCACTATGGCTACACCTTC.

This clone showed up just a few times. The chain is built from TRBV30 and TRBJ2-2, with TRBD1 as a possible D gene (5 bases). V shed 6 bases and J shed 1 base, with 9 bases lying between them. Germline V lookup: CDR1 GTSNPN, CDR2 SVGIG (reference sequence). The CDR3 length is 13 residues. CDR3 residues: CACLTGNTGELFF. Here the CDR3 DNA reads TGTGCCTGCCTAACAGGGAACACCGGGGAGCTGTTTTTT.

This clone was detected only a few times. The rearrangement links TRBV10-3 to TRBJ2-7; D is possibly TRBD1 (5 bases). With 6 bases removed from V and 7 bases from J, the gap between germline ends came to 13 bases. The germline gives CDR1 ENHRY, CDR2 SYGVKD. CDR3 size: 12 residues. CDR3 coding DNA: TGTGCCATCAGGGACGACAGCAGGGAGCAGTACTTC. Its translation: CAIRDDSREQYF.

This clone has just a few counts. The chain carries TRBV7-9 and TRBJ1-1, with D uncertain. The CDR3 sequence is 14 residues long. CDR1 is SEHNR, CDR2 FQNEAQ, per germline (reference sequence). Trimming removed 10 bases from V and 3 bases from J, with 18 bases in between. CDR3 coding DNA: TGTGCCATCCGACGCCTTTCTAGCGACACTGAAGCTTTCTTT. Translation: CAIRRLSSDTEAFF.

In its sample, this clone was seen a few times. This sequence joins TRBV4-1 and TRBJ1-2; a possible D gene is TRBD1 (5 bases). The CDR3 runs to 14 residues. CDR1 is MGHRA and CDR2 is YSYEKL in the germline V gene. The V end was cut by 5 bases, the J end by 4 bases, with 14 bases between. The CDR3 nucleotides are TGCGCCAGCAGCGGAAAAGGGGTGGGCTATGGCTACACCTTC. As protein: CASSGKGVGYGYTF.

The CDR3 bases are TGCGCCAGCAGTGAGTTGTCGGTAAATGAAAAACTGTTTTTT. Protein sequence: CASSELSVNEKLFF. The genes are TRBV10-2 and TRBJ1-4; D not certain. Germline CDR1 reads WSHSY; CDR2 reads SAAADI. The V gene lost 1 base and the J gene lost 5 bases, with 8 bases spanning the gap. The CDR3 runs 14 residues.

The rearrangement uses TRBV30 and TRBJ1-2, with TRBD1 identical over 8 bases. CDR1 and CDR2 from the germline V gene are GTSNPN and SVGIG (reference sequence). V dropped 5 bases and J dropped 4; count of bases not matched to a gene: 0. The CDR3 has 11 residues. The CDR3 nucleotides are TGTGCCTGGGACAGGGGCTATGGCTACACCTTC. It translates to CAWDRGYGYTF. Looking up the rest from reference TRBV30 and TRBJ1-2 gives the full variable domain: SQTIHQWPATLVQPVGSPLSLECTVEGTSNPNLYWYRQAAGRGLQLLFYSVGIGQISSEVPQNLSASRPQDRQFILSSKKLLLSDSGFYLCAWDRGYGYTFGSGTRLTVV.

The sample holds a few counts of this clone. The CDR3 loop is CASSPSLAGVSEQYF. The CDR3 nucleotides are TGCGCCAGCAGTCCCTCCCTAGCGGGAGTCTCCGAGCAGTACTTC. This chain joins TRBV10-1 and TRBJ2-7; 10 bases agree with TRBD2. CDR3 length: 15 amino acids. V lost 5 bases, J lost 6 bases, and 10 bases stayed unmatched. Germline V gene sequence: CDR1 WNHNN, CDR2 SYGVQD (reference sequence).

The chain combines TRBV5-1 with TRBJ1-3, with 10 positions matching TRBD1. Germline values: CDR1 SGHRS, CDR2 YFSETQ. V shed 4 bases, J shed 4 bases, and the junction held 8 bases outside the gene matches. The CDR3 contains 16 residues. This CDR3 is CASSDGGTGAGNTIYF. The CDR3 coding sequence is TGCGCCAGCAGCGACGGAGGGACAGGGGCAGGAAACACCATATATTTT.

The genes are TRBV11-3 and TRBJ2-1; 8 nucleotides match TRBD2. The CDR3 extends over 13 amino acids. The germline gives CDR1 SGHNT, CDR2 YENEEA. V gave up 7 bases and J gave up 5 bases; unmatched junction bases: 4. The CDR3 region is CASTGGGHNEQFF. As DNA, the CDR3 is TGTGCCAGCACCGGGGGGGGCCACAATGAGCAGTTCTTC.

This chain connects TRBV6-1 to TRBJ2-7, with TRBD1 identical over 9 bases. The CDR3 sequence is 14 residues long. Germline trimming cut 11 bases from V and 5 bases from J; bases unmatched to any gene: 13. The germline V gene encodes CDR1 MNHNS and CDR2 SASEGT. The CDR3 DNA sequence: TGTGCCGTCTCCCTACAGGGGGCGCGGGACGAGCAGTACTTC. Encoded protein: CAVSLQGARDEQYF.